One and the same sample provided the 19 T cell receptor beta chains below, sequenced in a study of response to subunit inactivated influenza vaccine. TCRdb redid the calling of the RT-PCR reads with MiXCR, one entry per CDR3 protein. The data contain about 520,000 distinct CDR3 sequences, roughly 7.9% of them singletons. This material consisted of PBMCs from blood, taken around 25 months after vaccination. The receptors here all came from a man aged 45-69 years who received an inactivated influenza vaccine.

This clonotype was counted at least ten times. The rearrangement uses TRBV5-1 and TRBJ2-3, with 9 bases identical to TRBD1. The V gene end was trimmed by 3 bases and the J gene end by 0 bases; junction bases not matched to a gene: 2. Germline loops: CDR1 SGHRS, CDR2 YFSETQ. This CDR3 has 15 amino acids. The CDR3 DNA is TGCGCCAGCAGCTGGGGGACAGGGAGCACAGATACGCAGTATTTT. This codes for CASSWGTGSTDTQYF.

This rearrangement joins TRBV18 to TRBJ1-1, with D tentatively TRBD1 (5 bases). The CDR3 spans 14 residues. Germline V gene data show CDR1 as KGHSH and CDR2 as LQKENI. The ends were cut back, 5 bases at V and 1 base at J, with 11 bases in the middle. CDR3 nucleotides: TGTGCCAGCTCATCAGGGACCGAGAACACTGAAGCTTTCTTT. It yields the protein CASSSGTENTEAFF.

This clonotype was counted ten times or more. V usage is TRBV20-1 and J usage is TRBJ2-1, with D hard to call. Germline CDR1 DFQATT, CDR2 SNEGSKA (reference sequence). Deletions cut 0 bases from V and 0 bases from J, with 6 bases between. The CDR3 sequence is 14 residues long. The CDR3 is CSARDLGSYNEQFF. CDR3 nucleotides: TGCAGTGCTAGAGATCTGGGCTCCTACAATGAGCAGTTCTTC.

The chain links TRBV10-3 to TRBJ1-1; D is unresolved. Germline values: CDR1 ENHRY, CDR2 SYGVKD. The CDR3 is made up of 13 amino acids. Trimming took off 2 bases at V and 9 bases at J, with 13 bases between the two ends. As DNA, the CDR3 is TGTGCCATCAGTGAGACGAGTGAAGCCCAAGCTTTCTTT. Translated, it gives CAISETSEAQAFF.

The rearrangement joins TRBV5-5 to TRBJ1-2, with D unclear. Per germline, CDR1 SGHKS and CDR2 YYEKEE (reference sequence). V dropped 0 bases and J dropped 4 bases, with 10 bases sitting between them. CDR3 length equals 14 residues. The CDR3 region is CASSLGRQSYGYTF. Written as DNA, the CDR3 is TGTGCCAGCAGCTTGGGTAGGCAGTCCTATGGCTACACCTTC. Full variable domain (remainder filled in from reference TRBV5-5 and TRBJ1-2): DAGVTQSPTHLIKTRGQQVTLRCSPISGHKSVSWYQQVLGQGPQFIFQYYEKEERGRGNFPDRFSARQFPNYSSELNVNALLLGDSALYLCASSLGRQSYGYTFGSGTRLTVV.

At least ten counts were recorded for this clonotype. V usage is TRBV7-2 and J usage is TRBJ2-7; 12 positions match TRBD2. J gave up 4 bases and V 5 bases, and 6 bases lay outside the gene matches. This CDR3 contains 15 residues. The germline gives CDR1 SGHTA, CDR2 FQGNSA. CDR3 nucleotides: TGTGCCAGCAGCCTGACTAGCGGGAGTCAATACGAGCAGTACTTC. Its protein product is CASSLTSGSQYEQYF.

V usage is TRBV4-2 and J usage is TRBJ2-7; 13 bases align to TRBD2. V gave up 2 bases and J gave up 2 bases; unmatched junction bases: 6. Per the germline V gene, CDR1 is LGHNA and CDR2 is YNFKEQ. The CDR3 runs to 17 residues. This CDR3 reads CASSQRSTSGRAYEQYF. The CDR3 DNA follows: TGTGCCAGCAGCCAAAGAAGCACTAGCGGGAGGGCCTACGAGCAGTACTTC.

The chain links TRBV29-1 to TRBJ2-1, with TRBD1 matching 7 bases. With V trimmed by 6 bases and J by 14 bases, 13 bases remained unmatched. The CDR3 length is 12 residues. The germline CDR1 and CDR2 sequences are SQVTM and ANQGSEA. In DNA form, the CDR3 reads TGCAGCGTCCCGGGACAGTCCCTTAGGGAGTTCTTC. Protein: CSVPGQSLREFF.

Worth noting for this clonotype: One end of the junction does not line up with germline, which may come from a read error. This chain links TRBV28 with TRBJ2-3; TRBD2 agrees at 14 bases. This CDR3 spans 16 amino acids. Germline values: CDR1 MDHEN, CDR2 SYDVKM. CDR3 amino acids: CASSPGTSGSTNTQYF. The CDR3 DNA sequence: TGTGCCAGCAGCCCCGGGACTAGCGGGAGCACAAATACGCAGTATTTT.

V and J are TRBV10-3 and TRBJ2-5; TRBD1 matches at 7 bases. The CDR3 length is 18 residues. Germline values: CDR1 ENHRY, CDR2 SYGVKD. V lost 8 bases to trimming and J lost 2 bases; unmatched junction nucleotides: 20. Here the CDR3 DNA reads TGTGCCATCGGACCGGCGATTTCGGCCGGACAGGAGCAAGAGACCCAGTACTTC. Protein sequence: CAIGPAISAGQEQETQYF.

This clonotype was seen ten or more times. This rearrangement joins TRBV6-1 to TRBJ2-3; a weak D match, TRBD2 (5 bases). Trimming left V 6 bases short and J 10 bases short, with 20 bases between. CDR3 size: 14 residues. Germline lookup yields CDR1 MNHNS and CDR2 SASEGT. The CDR3 DNA reads as TGTGCCAGCAGCCCCTCAAATAGCCGGGATCCGCAGTATTTT. Translating gives CASSPSNSRDPQYF.

V usage is TRBV18 and J usage is TRBJ2-5; D call uncertain. The CDR3 extends over 14 amino acids. V was pared by 3 bases and J by 2 bases, with 10 bases between. Per germline, CDR1 KGHSH and CDR2 LQKENI. CDR3 loop: CASSPVGVQETQYF. The CDR3 coding sequence is TGTGCCAGCTCACCGGTAGGCGTACAAGAGACCCAGTACTTC.

This clonotype was recorded a few times. The V gene is TRBV6-5, the J gene TRBJ1-2; 8 bases map to TRBD1. With 2 bases clipped from V and 5 bases from J, the junction kept 10 bases outside the gene matches. The CDR3 loop spans 16 amino acids. From germline, CDR1 is MNHEY and CDR2 SVGAGI. CDR3 sequence reads: CASSYALTGGRYGYTF. The CDR3 DNA follows: TGTGCCAGCAGTTACGCCTTAACAGGGGGTCGGTATGGCTACACCTTC.

This clonotype has ten or more counts. The chain carries TRBV11-2 and TRBJ2-7; D tentatively reads TRBD1 or TRBD2 (6 bases each). Trimming shortened V by 1 base and J by 3 bases, and 16 bases separated the two germline ends. Germline V gene data show CDR1 as SGHAT and CDR2 as FQNNGV. This CDR3 contains 16 residues. CDR3 protein: CASSLGYSGDFYEQYF. The CDR3 DNA reads as TGTGCCAGCAGCTTAGGGTACTCAGGGGACTTCTACGAGCAGTACTTC.

This clonotype was picked up a small number of times. The chain recombines TRBV11-2 with TRBJ1-4; TRBD1 aligns across 7 bases. In germline, CDR1 is SGHAT, CDR2 FQNNGV. The ends lost 5 bases at V and 8 bases at J; junction bases unmatched: 8. CDR3 size: 14 residues. CDR3 region: CASSPIAGGEKLFF. DNA of the CDR3: TGTGCCAGCAGCCCCATCGCAGGGGGAGAAAAACTGTTTTTT. Together with reference TRBV11-2 and TRBJ1-4, the CDR3 gives the full variable domain: EAGVAQSPRYKIIEKRQSVAFWCNPISGHATLYWYQQILGQGPKLLIQFQNNGVVDDSQLPKDRFSAERLKGVDSTLKIQPAKLEDSAVYLCASSPIAGGEKLFFGSGTQLSVL.

V gene TRBV15 combines with J gene TRBJ2-1, with no clear D. V was cut by 1 base and J by 7 bases, with 5 bases left in between. Germline V gene lookup returns CDR1 LNHNV and CDR2 YYDKDF (reference sequence). The CDR3 spans 12 residues. CDR3 sequence: CATSRVLNEQFF. CDR3 nucleotide sequence: TGTGCCACCAGCAGAGTCTTAAATGAGCAGTTCTTC. The full variable domain, with the rest looked up from reference TRBV15 and TRBJ2-1, is DAMVIQNPRYQVTQFGKPVTLSCSQTLNHNVMYWYQQKSSQAPKLLFHYYDKDFNNEADTPDNFQSRRPNTSFCFLDIRSPGLGDTAMYLCATSRVLNEQFFGPGTRLTVL.

V and J are TRBV5-1 and TRBJ2-2, with a tentative D call TRBD1 (6 bases). The CDR3 sequence is 15 residues long. V lost 3 bases and J 1 base, leaving 10 bases between the germline ends. Germline CDR1 SGHRS, CDR2 YFSETQ. This CDR3 is CASSWWTENTGELFF. CDR3 sequence (DNA): TGCGCCAGCAGCTGGTGGACAGAGAACACCGGGGAGCTGTTTTTT.

The rearrangement uses TRBV7-2 and TRBJ2-4, with 9 nucleotides matching TRBD1. The germline V gene encodes CDR1 SGHTA and CDR2 FQGNSA. With V trimmed by 5 bases and J by 4 bases, 6 bases remained unmatched. The CDR3 spans 15 residues. DNA for the CDR3: TGTGCCAGCAGCCCTCCCGGGACAGGGAAAAACATTCAGTACTTC. This codes for CASSPPGTGKNIQYF.

This clonotype came up a few times. The chain has TRBV5-5 and TRBJ2-1, with D perhaps given as TRBD1 or TRBD2 (5 bases each). V lost 4 bases and J lost 10, with 18 bases in between. The CDR3 is made up of 14 amino acids. Germline CDR1 and CDR2: SGHKS and YYEKEE (reference sequence). CDR3 DNA: TGTGCCAGCAGCCCCGGGACCGAGATTGGGGAGCAGTTCTTC. It codes for CASSPGTEIGEQFF.